This TCR beta chain came from a study of Ad26.COV2.S vaccination and SARS-CoV-2 variants (dated by TCRdb to about 2021). Regarding the research as a whole: Donors in the vaccine arm were drawn from COV1001, a phase I-IIa trial of Ad26.COV2.S in healthy adults that was multicentre, randomized, double-blind and placebo-controlled. The TCR-sequenced set comprised approximately 32 samples: some 20 Ad26.COV2.S vaccine recipients, 5 placebo recipients and 8 SARS-CoV-2 convalescent individuals. Ad26.COV2.S was administered intramuscularly at 5 x 10^10 or 1 x 10^11 viral particles, either as a single shot or as two shots given 56 days apart. Participants in the trial were split at random into five groups of five each, receiving low-dose or high-dose Ad26.COV2.S once or twice, or else placebo on both occasions. Investigators remained blinded to trial group allocation during experiments and outcome assessment. TCRbeta repertoire sequencing was used to assess the specificity and breadth of SARS-CoV-2-reactive T cell receptors after Ad26.COV2.S vaccination.

The paper's findings and limits, for the study overall: The study lacked the statistical power to compare responses across vaccine doses or regimens. Substantial breadth of spike-specific CD8+ and CD4+ T cell responses was reported after vaccination. Higher spike-specific TCR breadth was observed in Ad26.COV2.S recipients than in placebo recipients (P = 0.0014). The authors noted that total T cell responses may have been underestimated by the TCR breadth and depth analyses. Comparable non-spike TCR breadth was observed between vaccine and placebo recipients, consistent with only spike being contained in the vaccine.

Comment on this clone: The antigen it binds to is not known. Base qualities are missing; no much larger clone stands one base away.

TCRbeta CDR3 regions were sequenced with the immunoSEQ Assay. After extraction, genomic DNA underwent amplification by bias-controlled multiplex PCR, followed by high-throughput sequencing. Per the source publication's procedure: To quantify the absolute abundance of each unique TCRbeta CDR3 region, sequences were collapsed and filtered. T cell fraction was estimated by normalizing TCRbeta template counts to usable DNA, with usable DNA measured through amplification of reference genes found in all nucleated cells. Repertoire TCRs were annotated as SARS-CoV-2-specific when V gene, CDR3 amino acid sequence and J gene were exactly matched to a known reactive TCR set. The reference SARS-CoV-2 TCR set came from MIRA and was filtered for enrichment in COVID-19-positive ImmuneCODE repertoires, removing public or cross-reactive TCRs. Using the MIRA antigens, annotated TCRs were further analysed by specific ORF or by position within an ORF. Breadth was defined as annotated unique rearrangements over total unique productive rearrangements; depth was the summed frequency of those rearrangements. Two-sided Wilcoxon rank-sum tests were used to compare TCR breadth between groups. TCRdb took this table from immuneACCESS and kept in-frame rearrangements with V and J called. Such tables lack part of the clones; where checked against another copy, unresolved V genes explain under half of the gap, and the rest is unexplained. D and trimming were read from the DNA, whereas the V and J calls and clone size are those reported in that table. This sample lists 250,000 to 300,000 clones; around 87% were detected once. The top ten clones comprise under 4% of the sample.

The treatment or condition label corresponds to: over 15 received Ad26.COV2.S at low or high dose, single or two shots; about 5 received placebo; per-sample allocation not given. For vaccine and placebo recipients, repertoires were sequenced using samples collected on day 63 after the first injection. Cohort 1b enrolled 25 adults aged 18-55 years at a single site in Boston, USA, between 29 July and 7 August 2020. Ad26.COV2.S consisted of a replication-incompetent adenovirus type 26 vector by which a prefusion-stabilized SARS-CoV-2 spike protein from the original Wuhan strain was expressed. From cysteine to phenylalanine, the CDR3 is 13 amino acids long. CDR3 DNA is the only sequence kept; it has 39 bases, read in frame from the first base. V and J are truncated by 3 bases and 1 base respectively, leaving an intervening sequence of 6 bases. CDR1 and CDR2, per the germline V gene, are WSHSY and SAAADI.

The TCR comes from a person between 18 and 60 years old who received the Ad26.COV2.S COVID-19 vaccine or a placebo. This sample comprised peripheral blood, obtained in a trial of Ad26.COV2.S vaccine versus placebo. The chain joins TRBV10-2 to TRBJ1-1; the D gene assignment is ambiguous. The CDR3 amino acid sequence is: CASSDYENTEAFF. The DNA is as follows: TGCGCCAGCAGTGATTACGAGAACACTGAAGCTTTCTTT.